The 3 T cell receptor beta chains presented below share a single source sample, sequenced in a study of blood T cell repertoires in COVID-19. Sequenced by immunoSEQ multiplex PCR; TCRdb stores in-frame clones only, minus some. The table records approximately 200,000 clones, roughly three quarters of them present only once. The specimen was peripheral blood. The receptors come from a woman of 80 years or more with COVID-19, enrolled during active disease.

The chain combines TRBV9 with TRBJ2-1; 11 nucleotides align to TRBD2. The germline gives CDR1 SGDLS, CDR2 YYNGEE. The V gene end was trimmed by 3 bases and the J gene end by 9 bases; junction bases not matched to a gene: 11. The length of the CDR3 is 16 residues. CDR3 in DNA: TGTGCCAGCAGCGCCCCGACTAGCGGGATGACAACTGAGCAGTTCTTC. It translates to CASSAPTSGMTTEQFF.

The chain uses TRBV6-5 and TRBJ2-1; 8 bases agree with TRBD2. This CDR3 region has 14 residues. Unmatched junction bases numbered 8, after V lost 9 bases and J lost 4 bases. CDR1 is MNHEY and CDR2 is SVGAGI in the germline V gene. CDR3 protein: CASNAGTRYNEQFF. The CDR3 DNA is TGTGCCAGTAATGCCGGGACTAGGTACAATGAGCAGTTCTTC.

V usage is TRBV6-1 and J usage is TRBJ1-1; possible D gene TRBD1, 6 bases. CDR3 length: 13 amino acids. Germline assignment: CDR1 MNHNS and CDR2 SASEGT. The V end lost 2 bases, the J end lost 3 bases, and 7 bases lay between the germline ends. The CDR3 loop is CASSEYRDTEAFF. The CDR3 region has the DNA TGTGCCAGCAGTGAATACAGGGACACTGAAGCTTTCTTT.